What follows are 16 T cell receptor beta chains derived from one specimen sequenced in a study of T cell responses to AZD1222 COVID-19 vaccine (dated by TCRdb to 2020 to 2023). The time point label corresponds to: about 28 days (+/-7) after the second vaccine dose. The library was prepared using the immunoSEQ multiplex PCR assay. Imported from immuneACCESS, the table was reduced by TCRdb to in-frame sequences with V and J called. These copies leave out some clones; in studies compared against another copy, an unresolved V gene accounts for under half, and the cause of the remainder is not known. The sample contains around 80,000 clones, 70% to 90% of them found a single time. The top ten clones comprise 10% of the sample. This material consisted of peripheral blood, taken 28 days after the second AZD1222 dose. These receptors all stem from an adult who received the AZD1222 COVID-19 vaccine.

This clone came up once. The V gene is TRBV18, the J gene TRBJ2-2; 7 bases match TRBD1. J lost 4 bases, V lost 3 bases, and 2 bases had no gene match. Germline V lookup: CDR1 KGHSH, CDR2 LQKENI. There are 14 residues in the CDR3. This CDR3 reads CASSPTGVTGELFF. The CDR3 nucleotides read TGTGCCAGCTCACCCACAGGGGTCACCGGGGAGCTGTTTTTT.

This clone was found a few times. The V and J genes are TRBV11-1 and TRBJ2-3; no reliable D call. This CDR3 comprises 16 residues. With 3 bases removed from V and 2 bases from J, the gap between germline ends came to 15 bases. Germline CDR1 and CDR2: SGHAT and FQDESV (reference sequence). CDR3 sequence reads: CASSLRGIPFTDTQYF. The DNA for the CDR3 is TGTGCCAGCAGCTTGCGAGGTATTCCGTTCACAGATACGCAGTATTTT.

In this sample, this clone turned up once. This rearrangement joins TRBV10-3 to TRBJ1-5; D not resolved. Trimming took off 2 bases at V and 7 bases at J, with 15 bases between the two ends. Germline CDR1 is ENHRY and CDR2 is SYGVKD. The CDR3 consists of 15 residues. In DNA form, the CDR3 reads TGTGCCATCAGTGAGACAAAGGGCGCGGGGCAGCCCCAGCATTTT. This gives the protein CAISETKGAGQPQHF.

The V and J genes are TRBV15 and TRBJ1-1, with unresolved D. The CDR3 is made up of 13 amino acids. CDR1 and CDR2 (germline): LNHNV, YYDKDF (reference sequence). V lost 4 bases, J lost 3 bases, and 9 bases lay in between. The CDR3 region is CATSKFKDTEAFF. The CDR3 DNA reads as TGTGCCACCAGCAAGTTTAAGGACACTGAAGCTTTCTTT.

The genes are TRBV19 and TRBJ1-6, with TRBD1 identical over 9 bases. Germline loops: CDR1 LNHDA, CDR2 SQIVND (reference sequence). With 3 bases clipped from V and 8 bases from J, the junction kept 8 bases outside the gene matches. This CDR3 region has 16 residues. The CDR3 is CASSMLYRGQDSPLHF. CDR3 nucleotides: TGTGCCAGTAGTATGTTGTACAGGGGGCAGGATTCACCCCTCCACTTT.

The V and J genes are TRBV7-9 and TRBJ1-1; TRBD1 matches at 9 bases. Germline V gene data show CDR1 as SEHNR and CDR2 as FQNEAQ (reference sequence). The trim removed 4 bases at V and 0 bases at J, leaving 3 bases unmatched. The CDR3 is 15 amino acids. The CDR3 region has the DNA TGTGCCAGCAGCTCTTGGACAGGGGTGAACACTGAAGCTTTCTTT. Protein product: CASSSWTGVNTEAFF.

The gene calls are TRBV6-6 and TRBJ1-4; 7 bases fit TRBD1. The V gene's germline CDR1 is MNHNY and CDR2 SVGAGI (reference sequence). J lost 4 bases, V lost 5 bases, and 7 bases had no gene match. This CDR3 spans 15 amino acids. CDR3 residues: CASSEEDRSNEKLFF. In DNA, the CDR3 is TGTGCCAGCAGTGAGGAGGACAGGAGTAATGAAAAACTGTTTTTT.

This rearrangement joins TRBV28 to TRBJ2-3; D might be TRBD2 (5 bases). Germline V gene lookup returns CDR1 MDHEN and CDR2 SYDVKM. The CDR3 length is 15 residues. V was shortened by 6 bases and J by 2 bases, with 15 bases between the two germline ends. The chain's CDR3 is CASRAGIQTTDTQYF. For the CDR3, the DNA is TGTGCCAGCAGAGCCGGGATCCAAACCACAGATACGCAGTATTTT.

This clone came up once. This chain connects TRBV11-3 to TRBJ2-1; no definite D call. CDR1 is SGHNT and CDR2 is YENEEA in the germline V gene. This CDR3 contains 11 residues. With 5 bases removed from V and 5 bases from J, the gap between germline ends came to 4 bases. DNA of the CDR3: TGTGCCAGCAGCCGGGACAATGAGCAGTTCTTC. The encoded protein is CASSRDNEQFF.

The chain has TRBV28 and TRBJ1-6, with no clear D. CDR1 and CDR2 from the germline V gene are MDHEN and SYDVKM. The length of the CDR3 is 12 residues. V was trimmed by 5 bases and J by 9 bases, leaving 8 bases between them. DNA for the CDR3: TGTGCCAGCAGTATTTACGGTTCACCCCTCCACTTT. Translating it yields CASSIYGSPLHF.

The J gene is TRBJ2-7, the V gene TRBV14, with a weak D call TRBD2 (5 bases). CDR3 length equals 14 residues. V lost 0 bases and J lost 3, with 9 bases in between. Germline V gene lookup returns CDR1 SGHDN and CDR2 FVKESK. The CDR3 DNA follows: TGTGCCAGCAGCCAAGATTCGGGGTTCTACGAGCAGTACTTC. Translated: CASSQDSGFYEQYF.

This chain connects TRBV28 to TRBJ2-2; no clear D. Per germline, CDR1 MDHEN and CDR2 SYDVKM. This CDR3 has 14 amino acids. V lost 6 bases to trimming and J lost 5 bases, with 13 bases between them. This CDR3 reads CASSPFQYTGELFF. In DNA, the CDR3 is TGTGCCAGCAGCCCATTCCAATATACCGGGGAGCTGTTTTTT.

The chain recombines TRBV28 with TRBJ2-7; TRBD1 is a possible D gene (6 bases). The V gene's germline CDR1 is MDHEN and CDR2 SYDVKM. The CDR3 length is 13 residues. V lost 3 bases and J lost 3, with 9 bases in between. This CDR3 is CASSFRGIYEQYF. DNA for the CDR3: TGTGCCAGCAGTTTCAGGGGCATCTACGAGCAGTACTTC.

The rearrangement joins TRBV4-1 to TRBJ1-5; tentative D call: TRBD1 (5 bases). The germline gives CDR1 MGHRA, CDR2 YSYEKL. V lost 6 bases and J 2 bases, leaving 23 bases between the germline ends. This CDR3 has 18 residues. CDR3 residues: CASSRLPGLLEGNQPQHF. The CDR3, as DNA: TGCGCCAGCAGTCGGCTTCCGGGACTCCTAGAGGGCAATCAGCCCCAGCATTTT.

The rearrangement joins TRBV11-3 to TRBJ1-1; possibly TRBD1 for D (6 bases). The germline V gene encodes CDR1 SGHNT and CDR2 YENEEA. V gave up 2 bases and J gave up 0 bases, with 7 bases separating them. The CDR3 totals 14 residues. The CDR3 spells CASSLTGMNTEAFF. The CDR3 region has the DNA TGTGCCAGCAGCTTAACAGGGATGAACACTGAAGCTTTCTTT.

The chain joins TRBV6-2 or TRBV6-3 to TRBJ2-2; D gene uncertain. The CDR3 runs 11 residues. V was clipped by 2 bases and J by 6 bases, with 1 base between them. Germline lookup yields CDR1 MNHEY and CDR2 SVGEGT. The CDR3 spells CASSYPGELFF. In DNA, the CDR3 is TGTGCCAGCAGTTACCCCGGGGAGCTGTTTTTT.